The 8 T cell receptor beta chains presented below share a single source sample, sequenced in a study of blood T cell repertoires in COVID-19. The protocol was immunoSEQ multiplex PCR, while the TCRdb copy is restricted to in-frame clones and leaves out a portion. The sample records about 52,000 clones, around 81% being singletons. Sequenced sample: peripheral blood. The receptors originated from a man in his 70s with active COVID-19.

The chain combines TRBV11-2 with TRBJ2-1, with D unresolved. Trimming took off 5 bases at V and 14 bases at J, with 19 bases between the two ends. This CDR3 comprises 13 residues. CDR1 is SGHAT, CDR2 FQNNGV, per germline. The CDR3 DNA follows: TGTGCCAGCAGCCTAGGCGTCCTCGAAGAAGAGTTCTTC. Protein product: CASSLGVLEEEFF.

This clone occurred a few times. The chain carries TRBV19 and TRBJ1-1; TRBD1 agrees at 7 bases. CDR1 is LNHDA, CDR2 SQIVND, per germline (reference sequence). Trimming removed 6 bases from V and 0 bases from J; junction bases left unmatched: 13. This CDR3 spans 17 amino acids. Here the CDR3 reads CASSTGTAISMNTEAFF. CDR3 coding DNA: TGTGCCAGTAGCACCGGGACAGCAATTAGTATGAACACTGAAGCTTTCTTT.

The CDR3 here is CASSAGGVTGGSSYNSPLHF. For the CDR3, the DNA is TGTGCCAGCAGCGCGGGTGGGGTGACAGGGGGGAGCTCCTATAATTCACCCCTCCACTTT. The gene calls are TRBV9 and TRBJ1-6; 9 bases map to TRBD1. This CDR3 contains 20 residues. The germline gives CDR1 SGDLS, CDR2 YYNGEE. The V gene end was trimmed by 3 bases and the J gene end by 0 bases; junction bases not matched to a gene: 13.

As to this clone: The junction shows a germline mismatch at one end, possibly a read error. The chain employs TRBV9 and TRBJ1-3; perhaps TRBD1 as D (5 bases). Germline assignment: CDR1 SGDLS and CDR2 YYNGEE. CDR3 size: 17 residues. CDR3 amino acids: CASSVAPPGYSGNTIYF. The CDR3 coding sequence is TGTGCCAGCAGCGTCGCCCCACCAGGGTACTCTGGAAACACTATATATTTT. Drawing the rest from reference TRBV9 and TRBJ1-3, the complete variable domain is DSGVTQTPKHLITATGQRVTLRCSPRSGDLSVYWYQQSLDQGLQFLIQYYNGEERAKGNILERFSAQQFPDLHSELNLSSLELGDSALYFCASSVAPPGYSGNTIYFGEGSWLTVV.

The CDR3 here is CASSSHRGDTGELFF. The CDR3 DNA reads TGTGCCAGCAGCTCCCACAGGGGGGACACCGGGGAGCTGTTTTTT. The rearrangement links TRBV11-3 to TRBJ2-2, with 8 bases that match TRBD1. Germline CDR1 and CDR2: SGHNT and YENEEA. The CDR3 runs to 15 residues. V lost 4 bases and J lost 3; bases outside the gene matches: 4.

This chain joins TRBV5-6 and TRBJ2-7; D may be TRBD2 (5 bases). Looked up from germline, CDR1 is SGHDT and CDR2 is YYEEEE. V dropped 4 bases and J dropped 6 bases, with 17 bases sitting between them. This CDR3 is built from 14 residues. This chain's CDR3 is CASSLPGKLGEQYF. The CDR3 bases are TGTGCCAGCAGCCTCCCCGGGAAACTCGGCGAGCAGTACTTC.

The V and J genes are TRBV18 and TRBJ2-3, with TRBD2 identical over 9 bases. Germline trimming cut 3 bases from V and 0 bases from J; bases unmatched to any gene: 7. CDR1 and CDR2 from the germline V gene are KGHSH and LQKENI. This CDR3 has 17 amino acids. As DNA, the CDR3 is TGTGCCAGCTCACCTCTCAGACTAGCGGCTAGCACAGATACGCAGTATTTT. Translating gives CASSPLRLAASTDTQYF.

This clone has more than one count but fewer than ten. J is TRBJ1-5 and V is TRBV30; D not certain. The V gene's germline CDR1 is GTSNPN and CDR2 SVGIG (reference sequence). Trimming took 0 bases from V and 0 from J, leaving 9 bases between them. This CDR3 is 15 amino acids long. CDR3 in DNA: TGTGCCTGGAGTGTACGAGGAGTTAGCAATCAGCCCCAGCATTTT. Amino acids: CAWSVRGVSNQPQHF.